The 5 T cell receptor beta chains presented below share a single source sample, sequenced in a study of type 1 regulatory T cells. Via MiXCR, TCRdb re-called the reads, giving one row per CDR3 protein. This table holds 24,000 or so distinct CDR3 sequences, roughly 45% found once. No antigen has been identified for these receptors. Sequenced sample: cultured T cells, either the whole culture or a sorted T cell fraction (not recorded which). The receptors here all came from a human donor in good health.

Of note for this clonotype: This may be a read error: a much more frequent sequence differs by one nucleotide. Given the absence of the conserved phenylalanine or tryptophan at the CDR3 end, a read error is likely. The rearrangement links TRBV27 to TRBJ1-1; 7 bases line up with TRBD1. The trim removed 4 bases at V and 5 bases at J, leaving 19 bases unmatched. Germline assignment: CDR1 MNHEY and CDR2 SMNVEV (reference sequence). The CDR3 is 18 amino acids. The DNA for the CDR3 is TGTGCCAGCAGTTCCTTACCCGGACAGGTGCCGAGGGGGACTGAAGCTTTCTAT. It yields the protein CASSSLPGQVPRGTEAFY.

This clonotype was observed once. The rearrangement uses TRBV6-1 and TRBJ1-4; no reliable D call. V gave up 1 base and J gave up 6 bases, with 18 bases separating them. CDR3 length: 17 amino acids. Germline CDR1 reads MNHNS; CDR2 reads SASEGT. The CDR3 reads CASSEVMGRVPDEKLFF. In DNA form, the CDR3 reads TGTGCCAGCAGTGAAGTTATGGGTAGGGTGCCCGATGAAAAACTGTTTTTT.

This clonotype has more than one count but fewer than ten. A junction end diverges from the germline sequence, so it may reflect a read error. This chain joins TRBV27 and TRBJ1-2; TRBD1 matches at 8 bases. In germline, CDR1 is MNHEY, CDR2 SMNVEV (reference sequence). The CDR3 totals 13 residues. CDR3 bases: TGTGCCAGCAGTTTATACCGGGCAGGGGGCCCTGTCTTC. The encoded protein is CASSLYRAGGPVF.

In regard to this clonotype: A much bigger clone sits one base away, suggesting this may be a read error. The chain links TRBV6-1 to TRBJ1-6; TRBD1 matches at 7 bases. CDR3 length: 14 amino acids. V lost 8 bases and J lost 6; bases outside the gene matches: 7. Germline assignment: CDR1 MNHNS and CDR2 SASEGT. CDR3 nucleotides: TGTGCCAGCCTGCGGGACAGTATTAATTCACCCCTCCACTTT. Translated, it gives CASLRDSINSPLHF.

The chain links TRBV19 to TRBJ1-1, with 10 bases that match TRBD1. The V gene's germline CDR1 is LNHDA and CDR2 SQIVND (reference sequence). This CDR3 is built from 14 residues. V was clipped by 5 bases and J by 4 bases; unmatched bases: 4. The CDR3 protein is CASSLTGGFTEAFF. As DNA, the CDR3 is TGTGCCAGTAGTTTGACAGGGGGCTTCACTGAAGCTTTCTTT.